This TCR beta chain was identified in a study of blood T cell repertoires in COVID-19. At the level of the study: Whether acute or convalescent, the COVID-19 samples came from the United States, Italy and Spain. T cells, B-cell-depleted T cells, or PBMCs provided the cDNA or gDNA that served as material.

CDR3 size: 17 residues. The V gene's germline CDR1 is MDHEN and CDR2 SYDVKM. Trimming took 2 bases from V and 3 from J, leaving 19 bases between them. In the source study's methods: Nucleated cell number was recorded as an estimate derived from reference gene primer amplification. Only in-frame clones appear in the TCRdb table, and some are missing; sequencing was by immunoSEQ multiplex PCR. That table furnishes V, J and clone size, whereas the DNA furnished D and trimming. In the table there are 110,000 to 150,000 clones, roughly 90% of which are singletons. The chain combines TRBV28 with TRBJ1-1; weak D call: TRBD1 (6 bases). The specimen sequenced was peripheral blood. The TCR comes from a man in his sixties with active or convalescent COVID-19. The CDR3 is CASSLRGAVLQDTEAFF. The CDR3 DNA follows: TGTGCCAGCAGTTTACGGGGGGCGGTTCTCCAGGACACTGAAGCTTTCTTT.